This T cell receptor beta chain was identified during a study of low-dose radiotherapy and immunotherapy resistance in tumors. Across the whole study: Cohort 1 got 0.5 Gy per fraction every 2 weeks, 6.5 Gy in total.

Documented time point: before trial treatment. Eligible patients bore advanced solid tumors devoid of tumor-infiltrating lymphocytes. Gene-specific TRAV and TRBV primers were used for first-strand cDNA, covering alpha and beta chains. Both a constant-region primer and a V-primer adapter served to amplify TCRs across roughly 20 PCR cycles. TCRdb reanalysed the reads using MiXCR and keeps one entry per CDR3 protein. The table has about 89,000 distinct CDR3 sequences, 9.4% seen once; the top ten hold 0.8% to 1.3%. The CDR3 length is 15 residues. The germline V gene has CDR1 SNHLY and CDR2 FYNNEI. Trimming cost V 5 bases and J 6 bases; bases outside gene matches: 5.

Sequencing was performed on PBMCs, taken before treatment. The chain carries TRBV2 and TRBJ2-5; 14 bases line up with TRBD2. The TCR was taken from a male donor with prostate cancer. For the CDR3, the DNA is TGTGCCAGCAGTCCCGGGACTAGCGGGAGTAAGACCCAGTACTTC. Protein: CASSPGTSGSKTQYF.